A single sample is the source of the 32 T cell receptor beta chains below, sequenced in a study of beta chain features in type 1 diabetes. The whole isolated RNA underwent reverse transcription, so sequencing captured expressed TCRB transcripts. Some clones are missing from TCRdb's copy, which holds only in-frame ones; the method was immunoSEQ multiplex PCR. The sample consists of more than 150,000 clones, less than 15% of them appearing once. What was sequenced was central memory CD4+ T cells from blood. Source of these receptors: a woman aged 18-29 years in good health.

This clone was seen only a few times. The gene calls are TRBV7-9 and TRBJ2-2; perhaps TRBD1 as D (5 bases). V gave up 5 bases and J gave up 7 bases, with 11 bases separating them. Germline loops: CDR1 SEHNR, CDR2 FQNEAQ (reference sequence). The CDR3 is 13 amino acids. The CDR3 DNA is TGTGCCAGCAGCCGCCAGGGAAACGGGGAGCTGTTTTTT. This translates into CASSRQGNGELFF.

The chain joins TRBV7-9 to TRBJ1-1; no clear D gene. Between the trimmed V and J ends, which lost 3 bases and 2 bases, there was a span of 7 bases. The CDR3 has 13 residues. CDR1 and CDR2 from the germline V gene are SEHNR and FQNEAQ (reference sequence). The CDR3 loop is CASSLIRNTEAFF. In nucleotides, the CDR3 is TGTGCCAGCAGCTTGATCAGAAACACTGAAGCTTTCTTT. Full variable domain (remainder filled in from reference TRBV7-9 and TRBJ1-1): DTGVSQNPRHKITKRGQNVTFRCDPISEHNRLYWYRQTLGQGPEFLTYFQNEAQLEKSRLLSDRFSAERPKGSFSTLEIQRTEQGDSAMYLCASSLIRNTEAFFGQGTRLTVV.

This clone was observed a few times. The chain joins TRBV5-6 to TRBJ2-7; 10 bases match TRBD1. This CDR3 contains 15 residues. The V gene end was trimmed by 6 bases and the J gene end by 0 bases; junction bases not matched to a gene: 6. Germline CDR1 is SGHDT and CDR2 is YYEEEE. CDR3 coding DNA: TGTGCCAGCACCTACGGGACAGGGGTCTCCTACGAGCAGTACTTC. Its protein product is CASTYGTGVSYEQYF.

The V and J genes are TRBV7-9 and TRBJ1-2; D unclear. With 1 base removed from V and 10 bases from J, the gap between germline ends came to 22 bases. Germline CDR1 and CDR2: SEHNR and FQNEAQ (reference sequence). This CDR3 spans 16 amino acids. The CDR3: CASSLDGEAAATPYTF. The CDR3 bases are TGTGCCAGCAGCTTAGATGGGGAGGCGGCAGCCACCCCCTACACCTTC.

This clone showed up just a few times. The chain is built from TRBV5-1 and TRBJ1-2, with D tentatively TRBD1 (5 bases). The length of the CDR3 is 14 residues. V was trimmed by 0 bases and J by 8 bases, leaving 14 bases between them. The germline gives CDR1 SGHRS, CDR2 YFSETQ. The CDR3 protein is CASSLAGGQRGYTF. DNA for the CDR3: TGCGCCAGCAGCTTGGCCGGGGGTCAACGAGGCTACACCTTC.

The chain links TRBV19 to TRBJ2-5; maybe TRBD1 (5 bases). The CDR3 runs to 15 residues. The germline V gene encodes CDR1 LNHDA and CDR2 SQIVND (reference sequence). V was pared by 6 bases and J by 1 base, with 15 bases between. The CDR3 loop is CASRRSRVFQETQYF. The CDR3 region has the DNA TGTGCCAGTAGGAGATCCAGGGTTTTCCAAGAGACCCAGTACTTC.

This clone was observed many times. The J gene is TRBJ2-3, the V gene TRBV7-2; D is unclear. Trimming left V 3 bases short and J 0 bases short, with 7 bases between. The CDR3 contains 14 residues. CDR1 and CDR2 (germline): SGHTA, FQGNSA. The CDR3 is CASSFYLSTDTQYF. In DNA form, the CDR3 reads TGTGCCAGCAGCTTCTACCTGAGCACAGATACGCAGTATTTT.

V and J are TRBV9 and TRBJ2-1, with 9 bases identical to TRBD2. This CDR3 has 12 residues. J was trimmed by 8 bases and V by 3 bases; bases with no gene match: 0. Germline lookup yields CDR1 SGDLS and CDR2 YYNGEE. CDR3 residues: CASSASGDEQFF. As DNA, the CDR3 is TGTGCCAGCAGCGCTAGCGGGGATGAGCAGTTCTTC.

The rearrangement uses TRBV5-8 and TRBJ2-7; tentatively, D is TRBD2 (5 bases). Germline V CDR1 and CDR2: SGHTS, YDEGEE. CDR3 size: 15 residues. V gave up 0 bases and J gave up 2 bases, with 12 bases separating them. The CDR3 here is CASSLARGATYEQYF. Here the CDR3 DNA reads TGTGCCAGCAGCTTGGCACGGGGAGCGACCTACGAGCAGTACTTC.

This sequence joins TRBV19 and TRBJ2-5; D is possibly TRBD2 (5 bases). The V end lost 7 bases, the J end lost 0 bases, and 9 bases lay between the germline ends. Germline CDR1 is LNHDA and CDR2 is SQIVND (reference sequence). The CDR3 runs to 13 residues. For the CDR3, the DNA is TGTGCCAGTACCCGGGGTTACCAAGAGACCCAGTACTTC. As protein: CASTRGYQETQYF.

This clone was counted only a few times. This chain connects TRBV15 to TRBJ2-3; the match to TRBD2 covers 16 bases. CDR3 length equals 19 residues. V lost 3 bases and J lost 5; bases outside the gene matches: 11. CDR1 is LNHNV and CDR2 is YYDKDF in the germline V gene (reference sequence). Here the CDR3 DNA reads TGTGCCACCAGCAGTCGGACCGGGACTAGCGGGAGGGACGTAGATACGCAGTATTTT. Protein sequence: CATSSRTGTSGRDVDTQYF.

The gene calls are TRBV28 and TRBJ2-7; 11 bases fit TRBD2. Trimming at V came to 6 bases and at J to 4 bases, leaving 5 bases not matched to a gene. The CDR3 consists of 14 residues. In germline, CDR1 is MDHEN, CDR2 SYDVKM. The CDR3 coding sequence is TGTGCCAGCAGCAAGGGACTAGCGGTGTACGAGCAGTACTTC. Protein product: CASSKGLAVYEQYF.

Only a few counts were recorded for this clone. The chain couples TRBV5-1 to TRBJ2-7; D perhaps matches TRBD1 (5 bases). This CDR3 spans 13 amino acids. Germline V lookup: CDR1 SGHRS, CDR2 YFSETQ. V gave up 4 bases and J gave up 5 bases, with 13 bases separating them. The CDR3 region has the DNA TGCGCCAGCAGCATGGCAGGGCAGAACGAGCAGTACTTC. It specifies CASSMAGQNEQYF.

This CDR3 is CASSSPPGTTAGEQYF. CDR3 DNA: TGTGCCAGCAGTTCCCCCCCCGGGACTACCGCCGGGGAGCAGTACTTC. This chain uses TRBV28 with TRBJ2-7; 7 bases are shared with TRBD2. This CDR3 spans 16 amino acids. V shed 4 bases and J 7 bases; nucleotides not matched to a gene: 16. The germline V gene encodes CDR1 MDHEN and CDR2 SYDVKM.

The rearrangement links TRBV5-1 to TRBJ2-1; 7 bases fit TRBD1. With V trimmed by 4 bases and J by 5 bases, 9 bases remained unmatched. This CDR3 is built from 15 residues. Germline lookup yields CDR1 SGHRS and CDR2 YFSETQ. The CDR3 bases are TGCGCCAGCAGCCTCCAGGGGGAACATAACAATGAGCAGTTCTTC. Translated, it gives CASSLQGEHNNEQFF.

The V and J genes are TRBV14 and TRBJ2-3; 8 positions agree with TRBD1. Trimming took 0 bases from V and 11 from J; bases not matched to a gene: 10. Germline assignment: CDR1 SGHDN and CDR2 FVKESK. This CDR3 spans 15 amino acids. CDR3 DNA sequence: TGTGCCAGCAGCCAAGATGGGACAGGATACCAAGTGCAGTATTTT. This encodes CASSQDGTGYQVQYF.

This clone was counted only a few times. As DNA, the CDR3 is TGTGCCAGCAGCTCCCGACAGGGCCCCGGGGAGCTGTTTTTT. This gives the protein CASSSRQGPGELFF. The chain has TRBV5-4 and TRBJ2-2; 7 bases align to TRBD1. The germline V gene encodes CDR1 SGHNT and CDR2 YYREEE (reference sequence). The CDR3 spans 14 residues. J was trimmed by 6 bases and V by 3 bases; bases with no gene match: 5.

There are a few counts of this clone. V and J are TRBV7-2 and TRBJ1-5; no clear D gene. CDR1 is SGHTA and CDR2 is FQGNSA in the germline V gene. The length of the CDR3 is 16 residues. Trimming cost V 1 base and J 3 bases, with 13 bases left between them. Written as DNA, the CDR3 is TGTGCCAGCAGCTTAGTTGGTAGTCAGGTCAATCAGCCCCAGCATTTT. Its translation: CASSLVGSQVNQPQHF.

V gene TRBV7-9 combines with J gene TRBJ2-1; TRBD1 might be the D (5 bases). Between the trimmed V and J ends, which lost 5 bases and 8 bases, there was a span of 10 bases. Germline V lookup: CDR1 SEHNR, CDR2 FQNEAQ (reference sequence). This CDR3 region has 12 residues. CDR3 region: CASSPDTYEQFF. The DNA for the CDR3 is TGTGCCAGCAGCCCGGACACTTATGAGCAGTTCTTC.

The V gene is TRBV2, the J gene TRBJ2-5; no definite D call. V shed 2 bases and J shed 1 base, with 11 bases lying between them. The length of the CDR3 is 15 residues. Germline V gene data show CDR1 as SNHLY and CDR2 as FYNNEI. The CDR3 DNA sequence: TGTGCCAGCAGTGAACTGGTGAGGATCCAAGAGACCCAGTACTTC. Protein: CASSELVRIQETQYF. Supplemented by reference TRBV2 and TRBJ2-5, the full variable domain reads EPEVTQTPSHQVTQMGQEVILRCVPISNHLYFYWYRQILGQKVEFLVSFYNNEISEKSEIFDDQFSVERPDGSNFTLKIRSTKLEDSAMYFCASSELVRIQETQYFGPGTRLLVL.

This clone was found a few times. This chain uses TRBV25-1 with TRBJ2-1, with 10 bases fitting TRBD2. V trimming: 6 bases; J trimming: 5 bases; junction bases outside the gene matches: 4. This CDR3 is built from 14 residues. The germline V gene encodes CDR1 MGHDK and CDR2 SYGVNS. DNA of the CDR3: TGTGCCAGCAGGAGGGGACTAGCGAACAATGAGCAGTTCTTC. Protein: CASRRGLANNEQFF.

The chain uses TRBV30 and TRBJ1-2; possible D gene TRBD1, 5 bases. Germline values: CDR1 GTSNPN, CDR2 SVGIG (reference sequence). This CDR3 is 15 amino acids long. Trimming took 0 bases from V and 6 from J, leaving 17 bases between them. CDR3 bases: TGTGCCTGGAGTGTAAGTAACGCAGGGCGTAATGGCTACACCTTC. Its translation: CAWSVSNAGRNGYTF.

This clone was counted a few times. V is TRBV5-1 and J is TRBJ2-5, with 10 bases fitting TRBD2. This CDR3 is 15 amino acids long. Germline V gene lookup returns CDR1 SGHRS and CDR2 YFSETQ. The V segment lost 4 bases and the J segment 1 base; nucleotides outside the gene matches: 4. The CDR3, as DNA: TGCGCCAGCAGCACCCGGACTAGCGGCCAAGAGACCCAGTACTTC. Amino acid sequence: CASSTRTSGQETQYF.

This clone came up a few times. V gene TRBV30 combines with J gene TRBJ1-2, with 9 bases that match TRBD1. The CDR3 has 14 residues. Germline CDR1 reads GTSNPN; CDR2 reads SVGIG (reference sequence). V dropped 4 bases and J dropped 8; count of bases not matched to a gene: 11. CDR3 nucleotide sequence: TGTGCCTGGAAGGTACCCGGGACAGGGACAGGCTACACCTTC. This sequence encodes CAWKVPGTGTGYTF.

The V and J genes are TRBV14 and TRBJ2-7; 10 nucleotides align to TRBD2. Germline V lookup: CDR1 SGHDN, CDR2 FVKESK. Trimming removed 1 base from V and 4 bases from J; junction bases left unmatched: 7. The CDR3 runs 16 residues. The CDR3 loop reads CASSQVPLAGAYEQYF. In nucleotides, the CDR3 is TGTGCCAGCAGCCAAGTACCGCTAGCGGGAGCTTACGAGCAGTACTTC.

CDR3 sequence reads: CASSWTGDFDYEQYF. The CDR3 DNA follows: TGTGCCAGCAGCTGGACAGGGGATTTTGACTACGAGCAGTACTTC. This chain connects TRBV5-6 to TRBJ2-7, with 9 bases matching TRBD1. Per germline, CDR1 SGHDT and CDR2 YYEEEE. The trim removed 3 bases at V and 3 bases at J, leaving 7 bases unmatched. The CDR3 runs to 15 residues.

The chain carries TRBV9 and TRBJ2-5; 7 bases align to TRBD1. Per germline, CDR1 SGDLS and CDR2 YYNGEE. With V trimmed by 3 bases and J by 4 bases, 6 bases remained unmatched. CDR3 length equals 14 residues. This chain's CDR3 is CASSDRQGGETQYF. The CDR3 nucleotides read TGTGCCAGCAGCGATCGACAGGGTGGAGAGACCCAGTACTTC.

The chain couples TRBV4-1 to TRBJ2-1, with D perhaps TRBD2 (6 bases). The V gene's germline CDR1 is MGHRA and CDR2 YSYEKL. This CDR3 spans 14 amino acids. V dropped 1 base and J dropped 8 bases, with 12 bases sitting between them. CDR3 loop: CASSQVRGSDEQFF. CDR3 DNA: TGCGCCAGCAGCCAAGTTCGGGGGAGCGATGAGCAGTTCTTC.

This chain connects TRBV15 to TRBJ2-7; D gene unclear. V dropped 0 bases and J dropped 6 bases, with 18 bases sitting between them. In germline, CDR1 is LNHNV, CDR2 YYDKDF (reference sequence). The CDR3 has 16 residues. The CDR3 sequence: CATSRDRGSRSLEQYF. The CDR3 DNA reads as TGTGCCACCAGCAGAGATCGCGGTTCTAGGTCTCTCGAGCAGTACTTC.

The chain combines TRBV19 with TRBJ1-2; D uncertain. CDR3 length: 18 amino acids. Germline V gene sequence: CDR1 LNHDA, CDR2 SQIVND (reference sequence). Trimming left V 3 bases short and J 4 bases short, with 24 bases between. The CDR3 sequence: CASSISSLDSGRGYGYTF. For the CDR3, the DNA is TGTGCCAGTAGTATTTCCAGTCTCGATAGCGGCCGGGGCTATGGCTACACCTTC.

This sequence joins TRBV30 and TRBJ2-5, with 10 positions matching TRBD2. This CDR3 is built from 14 residues. Unmatched junction bases numbered 5, after V lost 3 bases and J lost 4 bases. Germline V gives CDR1 GTSNPN, CDR2 SVGIG (reference sequence). The CDR3, as DNA: TGTGCCTGGAGCCTAGCGGGAGTTCGAGAGACCCAGTACTTC. Protein: CAWSLAGVRETQYF.

There are many counts of this clone. V is TRBV27 and J is TRBJ2-3; D may be TRBD2 (6 bases). The CDR3 has 15 amino acids. Deletions cut 3 bases from V and 1 base from J, with 11 bases between. Germline assignment: CDR1 MNHEY and CDR2 SMNVEV (reference sequence). The DNA for the CDR3 is TGTGCCAGCAGTTTTCAAGCGGGCGGCACAGATACGCAGTATTTT. Translation: CASSFQAGGTDTQYF.